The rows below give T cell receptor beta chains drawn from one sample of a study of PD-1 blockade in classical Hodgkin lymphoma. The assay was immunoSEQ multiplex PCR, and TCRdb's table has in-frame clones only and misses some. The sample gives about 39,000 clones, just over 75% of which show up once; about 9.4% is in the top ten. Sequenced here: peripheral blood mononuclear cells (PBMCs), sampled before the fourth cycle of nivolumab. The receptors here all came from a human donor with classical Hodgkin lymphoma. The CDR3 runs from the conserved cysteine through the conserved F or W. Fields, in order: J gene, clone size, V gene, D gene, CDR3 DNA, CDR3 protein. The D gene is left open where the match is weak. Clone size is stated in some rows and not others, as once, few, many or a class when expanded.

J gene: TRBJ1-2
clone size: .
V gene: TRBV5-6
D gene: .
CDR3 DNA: TGTGCCAGCTGCCGGGACGCGCTCCCCTATGGCTACACCTTC
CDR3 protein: CASCRDALPYGYTF

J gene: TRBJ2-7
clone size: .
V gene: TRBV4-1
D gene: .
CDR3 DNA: TGCGCCAGCAGCCCCGCTCCAGCAGGAGACTACGAGCAGTACTTC
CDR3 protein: CASSPAPAGDYEQYF

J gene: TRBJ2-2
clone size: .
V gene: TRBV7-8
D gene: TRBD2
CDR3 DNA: TGTGCCAGTAGCTTAACTAGCGCTGGAAACACCGGGGAGCTGTTTTTT
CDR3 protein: CASSLTSAGNTGELFF

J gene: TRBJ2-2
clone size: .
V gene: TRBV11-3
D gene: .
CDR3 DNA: TGTGCCAGCAGACCTGGTGTAGGGGACACCGGGGAGCTGTTTTTT
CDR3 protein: CASRPGVGDTGELFF

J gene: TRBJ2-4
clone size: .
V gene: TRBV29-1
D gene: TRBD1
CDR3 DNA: TGCAGCGCCCACAGGGGAAACATTCAGTACTTC
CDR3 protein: CSAHRGNIQYF

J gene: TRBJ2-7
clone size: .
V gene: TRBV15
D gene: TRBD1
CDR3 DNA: TGTGCCACCAGCAGGCAGGGGGCTAGCGAGCAGTACTTC
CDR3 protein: CATSRQGASEQYF

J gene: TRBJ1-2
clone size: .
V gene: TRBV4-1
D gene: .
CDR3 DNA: TGCGCCAGCAGCCCACCGGTGGGTAGGGCGGGGGCTAACTATGGCTACACCTTC
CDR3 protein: CASSPPVGRAGANYGYTF

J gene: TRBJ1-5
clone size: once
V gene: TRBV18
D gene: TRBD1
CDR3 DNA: TGTGCCAGCTCACCCGGGACAGGGAGCAATCAGCCCCAGCATTTT
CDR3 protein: CASSPGTGSNQPQHF

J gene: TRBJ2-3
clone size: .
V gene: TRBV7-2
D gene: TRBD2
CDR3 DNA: TGTGCCAGCAGCTCCAGGCCGGGGGGGTTTGTAGATACGCAGTATTTT
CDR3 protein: CASSSRPGGFVDTQYF

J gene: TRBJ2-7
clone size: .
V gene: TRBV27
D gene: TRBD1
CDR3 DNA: TGTGCCAGCAGTTTATGGACAGGGAACGAGCAGTACTTC
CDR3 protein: CASSLWTGNEQYF

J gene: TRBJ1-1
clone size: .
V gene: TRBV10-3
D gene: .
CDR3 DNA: TGTGCCATCAGTGAGGGGGGGTGGGTAGAAGCTTTCTTT
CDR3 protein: CAISEGGWVEAFF

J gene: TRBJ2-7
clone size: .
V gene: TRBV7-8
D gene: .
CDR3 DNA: TGTGCCAGCAGCTTAGAGGCCGGGCCCTACGAGCAGTACTTC
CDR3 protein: CASSLEAGPYEQYF

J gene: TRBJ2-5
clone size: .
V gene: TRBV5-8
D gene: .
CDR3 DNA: TGTGCCAGCAGCTTCCCAGGGCAAGAGACCCAGTACTTC
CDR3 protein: CASSFPGQETQYF

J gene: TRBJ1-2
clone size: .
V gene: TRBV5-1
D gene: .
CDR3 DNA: TGCGCCAGCAGCTCACAGGGATTCGGCTATGGCTACACCTTC
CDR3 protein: CASSSQGFGYGYTF

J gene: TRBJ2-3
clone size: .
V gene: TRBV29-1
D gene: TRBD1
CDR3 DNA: TGCAGCGTTGAGGGGGACAGGGGGGTTGGCACAGATACGCAGTATTTT
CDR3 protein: CSVEGDRGVGTDTQYF

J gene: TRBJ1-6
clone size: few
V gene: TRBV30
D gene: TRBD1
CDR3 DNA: TGTGCCTGGAGCCTGACAGGGTTAGGTTCACCCCTCCACTTT
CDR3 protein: CAWSLTGLGSPLHF

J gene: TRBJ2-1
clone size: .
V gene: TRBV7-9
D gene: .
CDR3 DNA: TGTGCCAGCAGCCCTTCCTGGGGTGAGCAGTTCTTC
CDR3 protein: CASSPSWGEQFF

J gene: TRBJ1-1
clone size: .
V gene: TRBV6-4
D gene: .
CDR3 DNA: TGTGCCAGCAGTGACTCGAGAGGGGGCACTGAAGCTTTCTTT
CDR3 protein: CASSDSRGGTEAFF

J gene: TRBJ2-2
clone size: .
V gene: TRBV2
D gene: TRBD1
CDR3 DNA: TGTGCCAGCAGGGAGGACAGGGGGGTGGCCGGGGAGCTGTTTTTT
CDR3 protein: CASREDRGVAGELFF

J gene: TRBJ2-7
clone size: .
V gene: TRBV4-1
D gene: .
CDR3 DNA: TGCGCCAGCAGCCAAACTAGCACCCACGAGCAGTACTTC
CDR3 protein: CASSQTSTHEQYF